This TCR beta chain appears in the sequencing data of a study of blood T cell repertoires in COVID-19. Study-wide context: Samples representing acute and convalescent COVID-19 were sourced from the United States, Italy and Spain.

Study processing details: Counts of nucleated cells, estimated from reference gene primer amplification, were obtained. Clones were sequenced by immunoSEQ multiplex PCR, and TCRdb holds only the in-frame ones, with some missing. V and J calls and clone size are those listed in that table; D and trimming were worked out from the DNA. This table has 250,000 to 300,000 clones, approximately 84% appearing once. Recruitment covered roughly 22 US areas and drew participants whose ages spanned about 18 to 95 years. The recovered donors of Cohort 3 showed two negative PCRs, clearance, or symptom resolution. The CDR3 spans 14 residues. Germline V gene data show CDR1 as KGHSH and CDR2 as LQKENI. Trimming left V 0 bases short and J 8 bases short, with 11 bases between.

The chain employs TRBV18 and TRBJ2-1, with D perhaps TRBD2 (5 bases). The sequencing input was PBMCs or T cells enriched from blood (not recorded which). The source of this sequence is a man between 18 and 35 years old who had recovered from COVID-19. The CDR3 region has the DNA TGTGCCAGCTCACCACCGCTTAGCGTTGATGAGCAGTTCTTC. It codes for CASSPPLSVDEQFF.